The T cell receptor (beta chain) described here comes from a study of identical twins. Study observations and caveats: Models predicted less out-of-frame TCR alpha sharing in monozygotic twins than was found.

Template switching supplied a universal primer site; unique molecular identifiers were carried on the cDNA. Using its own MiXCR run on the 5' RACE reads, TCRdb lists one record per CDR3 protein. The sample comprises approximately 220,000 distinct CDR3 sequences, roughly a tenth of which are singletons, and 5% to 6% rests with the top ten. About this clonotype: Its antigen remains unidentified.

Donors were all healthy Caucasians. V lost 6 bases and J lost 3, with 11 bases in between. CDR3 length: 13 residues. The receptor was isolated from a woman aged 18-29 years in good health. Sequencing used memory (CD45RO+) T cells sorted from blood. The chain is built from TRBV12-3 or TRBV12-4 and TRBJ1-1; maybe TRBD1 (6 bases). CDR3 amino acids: CASSRQEDTEAFF. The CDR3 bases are TGTGCCAGCAGCCGACAGGAGGACACTGAAGCTTTCTTT.